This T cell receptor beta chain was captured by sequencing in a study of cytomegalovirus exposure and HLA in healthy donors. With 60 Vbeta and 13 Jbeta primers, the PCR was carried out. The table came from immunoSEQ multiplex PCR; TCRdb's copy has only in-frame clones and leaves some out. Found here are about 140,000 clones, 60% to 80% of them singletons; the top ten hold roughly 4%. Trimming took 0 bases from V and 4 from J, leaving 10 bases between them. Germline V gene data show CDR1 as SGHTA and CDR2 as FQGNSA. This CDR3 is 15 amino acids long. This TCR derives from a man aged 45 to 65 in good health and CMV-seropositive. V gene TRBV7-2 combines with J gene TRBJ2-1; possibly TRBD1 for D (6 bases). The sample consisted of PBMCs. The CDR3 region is CASSLAGAGYNEQFF. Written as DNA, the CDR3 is TGTGCCAGCAGCTTAGCGGGGGCAGGTTACAATGAGCAGTTCTTC.